This TCR beta chain appears in the sequencing data of a study of shared clonotypes between healthy human individuals. General study points: In general, naive subsets displayed greater estimated richness than memory subsets did.

As defined, naive CD8 cells were CD45RO-negative and positively selected for CCR7, with terminally differentiated effector memory CD45RA+ cells excluded. Every one of the donors was a Caucasian adult that lived in Nashville, Tennessee. Using about 220 ng DNA, approximately 30,000 T cell genomes, the sorted-subset replicate PCRs were run. In the source study's methods: Filtering was not the same, since immunoSEQ gave junction-only sequences without quality scores. Clones were sequenced by immunoSEQ multiplex PCR, and TCRdb holds only the in-frame ones, with some missing. V and J calls and clone size come straight from that table; D and trimming were deduced from the DNA. The sample records some 2 million clones, approximately 94% being singletons. V was shortened by 1 base and J by 1 base, with 11 bases between the two germline ends. Germline V gene data show CDR1 as MDHEN and CDR2 as SYDVKM. The CDR3 is made up of 16 amino acids.

Points on this clone: What it recognizes is unknown.

The sequence came from a young man in good health. The sample taken for sequencing was naive CD8+ T cells sorted from blood. This rearrangement joins TRBV28 to TRBJ1-5; D may be TRBD1 (6 bases). The CDR3 loop reads CASSLYARGSNQPQHF. The CDR3 DNA sequence: TGTGCCAGCAGTTTATACGCCAGGGGCAGCAATCAGCCCCAGCATTTT.